These 9 T cell receptor beta chains came from one sample sequenced in a study of T cells in Graves' hyperthyroidism and ophthalmopathy. There were TCR beta CDR3 regions amplified from RNA transcripts. The HTBI primer set served for first-round RT-PCR of the TCR CDR3. One entry per CDR3 protein results from TCRdb running MiXCR on the multiplex PCR reads. The table records approximately 400,000 distinct CDR3 sequences, 19% of them present only once. The sequencing sample was made of blood. The receptors come from a woman aged 18-29 years with Graves' hyperthyroidism.

This clonotype has at least ten counts. V usage is TRBV7-9 and J usage is TRBJ2-5; weak D call: TRBD1 (6 bases). Per germline, CDR1 SEHNR and CDR2 FQNEAQ (reference sequence). Trimming cost V 5 bases and J 0 bases, with 10 bases left between them. The CDR3 has 14 residues. The CDR3 DNA is TGTGCCAGCAGCCTAGGACAGCACCAAGAGACCCAGTACTTC. It yields the protein CASSLGQHQETQYF.

As concerns this clonotype: One base away lies a much larger clone, so this may be a sequencing read error. The rearrangement joins TRBV6-1 to TRBJ2-2, with 9 bases identical to TRBD1. The V gene's germline CDR1 is MNHNS and CDR2 SASEGT. The CDR3 spans 15 residues. CDR3 DNA sequence: TGTGCCAGCAGGAGGGGACAGGGAAACACCGGGGAGCTGTGTTTT. The encoded protein is CASRRGQGNTGELCF.

Ten or more counts support this clonotype. The CDR3 is CASSLLVAGSNTEAFF. CDR3 nucleotide sequence: TGTGCCAGCAGTTTACTAGTCGCGGGATCGAACACTGAAGCTTTCTTT. This rearrangement joins TRBV28 to TRBJ1-1; D uncertain. Germline-derived CDR1 and CDR2 are MDHEN and SYDVKM. CDR3 length: 16 residues. V shed 2 bases and J shed 1 base, with 14 bases lying between them. The entire variable domain, with the rest obtained from reference TRBV28 and TRBJ1-1, is as follows: DVKVTQSSRYLVKRTGEKVFLECVQDMDHENMFWYRQDPGLGLRLIYFSYDVKMKEKGDIPEGYSVSREKKERFSLILESASTNQTSMYLCASSLLVAGSNTEAFFGQGTRLTVV.

This clonotype has just a few counts. This chain links TRBV6-1 with TRBJ2-7; TRBD1 agrees at 9 bases. This CDR3 comprises 16 residues. V was clipped by 3 bases and J by 4 bases; unmatched bases: 10. The germline V gene encodes CDR1 MNHNS and CDR2 SASEGT. The CDR3 coding sequence is TGTGCCAGCAGTGAGATAGGAACAGGGGGCCTATACGAGCAGTACTTC. It is translated as CASSEIGTGGLYEQYF.

This clonotype has a count of ten or more. J is TRBJ1-5 and V is TRBV5-5; no firm D call. The CDR3 covers 15 residues. Germline loops: CDR1 SGHKS, CDR2 YYEKEE (reference sequence). V was trimmed by 0 bases and J by 7 bases, leaving 14 bases between them. The CDR3 nucleotides are TGTGCCAGCAGCTTGGCCATGGGGATTCGGCAGCCCCAGCATTTT. As protein: CASSLAMGIRQPQHF.

This sequence joins TRBV20-1 and TRBJ2-5; the match to TRBD2 covers 9 bases. V gave up 8 bases and J gave up 1 base; unmatched junction bases: 2. The CDR3 consists of 12 residues. The germline CDR1 and CDR2 sequences are DFQATT and SNEGSKA (reference sequence). CDR3 in DNA: TGCAGTCGGCGGGGGGGCCAAGAGACCCAGTACTTC. It encodes CSRRGGQETQYF.

This clonotype appeared many times. The chain employs TRBV5-1 and TRBJ1-2; D is uncertain. V was cut by 4 bases and J by 4 bases, with 23 bases left in between. Germline CDR1 and CDR2: SGHRS and YFSETQ. The CDR3 extends over 17 amino acids. CDR3 DNA sequence: TGCGCCAGCAGCCACTCGGAAGTTCAGGTGGATGCCTATGGCTACACCTTC. Encoded protein: CASSHSEVQVDAYGYTF.

This clonotype has a count of ten or more. The chain couples TRBV20-1 to TRBJ2-5; a possible D gene is TRBD2 (5 bases). V was shortened by 2 bases and J by 5 bases, with 15 bases between the two germline ends. Looked up from germline, CDR1 is DFQATT and CDR2 is SNEGSKA (reference sequence). This CDR3 region has 14 residues. The CDR3 region is CSARSPSSFETQYF. The CDR3 bases are TGCAGTGCTAGATCTCCTAGCTCCTTCGAGACCCAGTACTTC.

This clonotype was detected many times. This chain uses TRBV2 with TRBJ1-2, with a weak D call TRBD1 (6 bases). Germline V gene sequence: CDR1 SNHLY, CDR2 FYNNEI. Trimming shortened V by 5 bases and J by 4 bases, and 23 bases separated the two germline ends. The CDR3 totals 17 residues. The CDR3 here is CASSLQVNWGRTYGYTF. The DNA of the CDR3 is TGTGCCAGCAGTCTACAGGTCAACTGGGGGCGTACCTATGGCTACACCTTC.